This note documents a single T cell receptor (beta chain) sequence. The data were obtained in a study of blood T cell repertoires in COVID-19. Overall study context: Donors in the United States, Italy and Spain gave samples during acute or convalescent COVID-19.

This CDR3 has 15 residues. The V gene lost 7 bases and the J gene lost 6 bases, with 21 bases spanning the gap. Germline V gene lookup returns CDR1 GTSNPN and CDR2 SVGIG (reference sequence). The protocol was immunoSEQ multiplex PCR, while the TCRdb copy is restricted to in-frame clones and leaves out a portion. In the table there are some 300,000 clones, about 90% of which are singletons. The chain uses TRBV30 and TRBJ2-2; D possibly corresponds to TRBD2 (6 bases). The source material was PBMCs or T cells enriched from blood (not recorded which). The receptor comes from a woman under 40 who had recovered from COVID-19. The CDR3 DNA reads as TGTGCCTTAGGGAGGTCAGTAGGGATCGCCGGGGAGCTGTTTTTT. It yields the protein CALGRSVGIAGELFF.